These 23 T cell receptor beta chains share one sample of origin, sequenced in a study of blood T cell repertoires in COVID-19. Produced via immunoSEQ multiplex PCR; TCRdb's table is partial and in-frame only. The data show some 73,000 clones, 70% to 75% seen once. The source material was peripheral blood. All receptors derive from a man between 60 and 75 years old with acute or convalescent COVID-19.

This clone was counted between two and nine times. This CDR3 reads CAWSGENNSPLHF. The CDR3 region has the DNA TGTGCCTGGAGTGGGGAGAATAATTCACCCCTCCACTTT. The gene calls are TRBV30 and TRBJ1-6; no clear D gene. Per the germline V gene, CDR1 is GTSNPN and CDR2 is SVGIG (reference sequence). Trimming took off 1 base at V and 5 bases at J, with 6 bases between the two ends. This CDR3 spans 13 amino acids.

This clone turned up a few times. V is TRBV28 and J is TRBJ1-3; D may be TRBD1 (5 bases). Trimming shortened V by 4 bases and J by 3 bases, and 10 bases separated the two germline ends. Germline loops: CDR1 MDHEN, CDR2 SYDVKM. The CDR3 runs to 14 residues. The CDR3 DNA sequence: TGTGCCAGCAGTTCAGCGGGACTTGGAAACACCATATATTTT. It codes for CASSSAGLGNTIYF.

The V and J genes are TRBV4-1 and TRBJ2-7; 9 nucleotides align to TRBD1. This CDR3 region has 20 residues. V shed 0 bases and J 4 bases; nucleotides not matched to a gene: 19. Germline V CDR1 and CDR2: MGHRA, YSYEKL. The CDR3 loop reads CASSQDSWDGYGTGLYEQYF. In nucleotides, the CDR3 is TGCGCCAGCAGCCAAGATTCTTGGGATGGATACGGGACAGGGTTGTACGAGCAGTACTTC.

This clone has only a few counts. The chain recombines TRBV18 with TRBJ2-5, with D unresolved. This CDR3 comprises 13 residues. Per germline, CDR1 KGHSH and CDR2 LQKENI. V was clipped by 3 bases and J by 5 bases, with 10 bases between them. CDR3 DNA sequence: TGTGCCAGCTCACCCGGCCCGAGGGAGACCCAGTACTTC. The encoded protein is CASSPGPRETQYF.

The chain has TRBV5-1 and TRBJ2-4; D call uncertain. This CDR3 contains 14 residues. V was trimmed by 0 bases and J by 7 bases, leaving 11 bases between them. Germline CDR1 SGHRS, CDR2 YFSETQ. The CDR3 is CASSLGSEVNIQYF. DNA for the CDR3: TGCGCCAGCAGCTTGGGATCAGAAGTGAACATTCAGTACTTC.

The V gene is TRBV3-1 (or the pseudogene TRBV3-2), the J gene TRBJ2-5; TRBD1 might be the D (6 bases). Germline loops: CDR1 LGHDT, CDR2 YNNKEL (reference sequence). V was shortened by 1 base and J by 4 bases, with 13 bases between the two germline ends. This CDR3 is 15 amino acids long. This CDR3 reads CASSQAPGAGETQYF. The DNA for the CDR3 is TGTGCCAGCAGCCAAGCCCCAGGGGCAGGAGAGACCCAGTACTTC.

The chain joins TRBV4-1 to TRBJ2-4; TRBD2 matches 7 bases. The CDR3 consists of 15 residues. J gave up 7 bases and V 4 bases, and 10 bases lay outside the gene matches. Germline V gene lookup returns CDR1 MGHRA and CDR2 YSYEKL. The DNA of the CDR3 is TGCGCCAGCAGCCGGTCTACTAGCGCTGCCAACATTCAGTACTTC. Translating gives CASSRSTSAANIQYF.

The CDR3 DNA reads as TGTGCCAGCTCACCAGAGAGAAACTATAATTCACCCCTCCACTTT. Protein: CASSPERNYNSPLHF. The chain recombines TRBV18 with TRBJ1-6, with no clear D. Germline CDR1 is KGHSH and CDR2 is LQKENI. This CDR3 region has 15 residues. The ends were cut back, 2 bases at V and 3 bases at J, with 8 bases in the middle.

This chain connects TRBV2 to TRBJ2-3, with TRBD2 matching over 7 bases. The V gene end was trimmed by 4 bases and the J gene end by 4 bases; junction bases not matched to a gene: 8. The CDR3 has 15 residues. Germline V lookup: CDR1 SNHLY, CDR2 FYNNEI. The CDR3 spells CASSALLGGSDTQYF. CDR3 coding DNA: TGTGCCAGCAGTGCCTTATTGGGAGGGTCAGATACGCAGTATTTT.

The chain is built from TRBV28 and TRBJ2-7; D may be TRBD2 (6 bases). Trimming removed 3 bases at V and 2 bases at J, with 17 bases between. CDR3 length: 16 residues. From germline, CDR1 is MDHEN and CDR2 SYDVKM. CDR3 protein: CASSFPRGGGAYEQYF. CDR3 sequence (DNA): TGTGCCAGCAGTTTCCCGCGGGGTGGGGGAGCCTACGAGCAGTACTTC. The full variable domain, with the rest looked up from reference TRBV28 and TRBJ2-7, is DVKVTQSSRYLVKRTGEKVFLECVQDMDHENMFWYRQDPGLGLRLIYFSYDVKMKEKGDIPEGYSVSREKKERFSLILESASTNQTSMYLCASSFPRGGGAYEQYFGPGTRLTVT.

In DNA, the CDR3 is TGTGCCAGCTGGCCACATTTCCCCAGGGGGACCGGGGAGCTGTTTTTT. Protein product: CASWPHFPRGTGELFF. The V call is TRBV6-6, the J call TRBJ2-2, with TRBD1 matching 7 bases. V gave up 8 bases and J gave up 5 bases; unmatched junction bases: 14. Germline lookup yields CDR1 MNHNY and CDR2 SVGAGI (reference sequence). The CDR3 is made up of 16 amino acids.

The chain recombines TRBV6-5 with TRBJ1-2, with 7 bases aligning to TRBD1. The V gene end was trimmed by 2 bases and the J gene end by 8 bases; junction bases not matched to a gene: 5. The CDR3 consists of 13 residues. Per the germline V gene, CDR1 is MNHEY and CDR2 is SVGAGI. The CDR3 region is CASSYKGAEGYTF. The CDR3 DNA reads TGTGCCAGCAGTTACAAGGGGGCGGAGGGCTACACCTTC.

The chain joins TRBV19 to TRBJ2-1; 13 bases fit TRBD2. The CDR3 loop spans 17 amino acids. Per the germline V gene, CDR1 is LNHDA and CDR2 is SQIVND (reference sequence). With V trimmed by 3 bases and J by 7 bases, 9 bases remained unmatched. The CDR3 region has the DNA TGTGCCAGTAGTATTGGATCGGGACTAGCGGGACTTAATGAGCAGTTCTTC. It encodes CASSIGSGLAGLNEQFF.

The CDR3 nucleotides read TGTGCCAGCAGTCAGGACAGGGAGGGAGGTCAGCCCCAGCATTTT. Protein product: CASSQDREGGQPQHF. The rearrangement uses TRBV6-5 and TRBJ1-5; 8 nucleotides agree with TRBD1. V shed 5 bases, J shed 6 bases, and the junction held 9 bases outside the gene matches. The CDR3 is 15 residues long. Germline loops: CDR1 MNHEY, CDR2 SVGAGI.

This chain uses TRBV5-1 with TRBJ1-4; 7 bases align to TRBD1. Trimming took 4 bases from V and 7 from J; bases not matched to a gene: 7. This CDR3 region has 14 residues. Germline CDR1 and CDR2: SGHRS and YFSETQ. The CDR3 protein is CASSDGTEGEKLFF. As DNA, the CDR3 is TGCGCCAGCAGCGATGGGACAGAAGGTGAAAAACTGTTTTTT.

This clone appeared a single time. CDR3 coding DNA: TGTGCCAGTAGTAATCCGACTGTAATGAACACCGGGGAGCTGTTTTTT. It encodes CASSNPTVMNTGELFF. This chain joins TRBV19 and TRBJ2-2; D is undetermined. Between the trimmed V and J ends, which lost 4 bases and 1 base, there was a span of 13 bases. This CDR3 has 16 amino acids. From germline, CDR1 is LNHDA and CDR2 SQIVND (reference sequence).

The table lists this clone with a count of one. The chain uses TRBV3-1 (or the pseudogene TRBV3-2) and TRBJ2-5, with 10 bases matching TRBD1. Germline V lookup: CDR1 LGHDT, CDR2 YNNKEL (reference sequence). V trimming: 0 bases; J trimming: 4 bases; junction bases outside the gene matches: 8. This CDR3 is 17 amino acids long. The DNA for the CDR3 is TGTGCCAGCAGCCAAGATCGGGGGACAGGGGTTTTAGAGACCCAGTACTTC. The encoded protein is CASSQDRGTGVLETQYF.

This sequence joins TRBV28 and TRBJ2-7; D ambiguous. This CDR3 has 12 residues. Germline values: CDR1 MDHEN, CDR2 SYDVKM. Trimming pared 1 base from V and 8 bases from J, leaving 9 bases between. CDR3 sequence reads: CASSLSEIKQYF. In DNA form, the CDR3 reads TGTGCCAGCAGTTTATCCGAGATAAAGCAGTACTTC.

V and J are TRBV10-3 and TRBJ1-1; D remains unclear. With 4 bases removed from V and 1 base from J, the gap between germline ends came to 7 bases. The CDR3 runs 13 residues. The germline V gene encodes CDR1 ENHRY and CDR2 SYGVKD. CDR3: CAISVTGNTEAFF. In DNA form, the CDR3 reads TGTGCCATCAGTGTCACGGGGAACACTGAAGCTTTCTTT.

This clone was counted only a few times. The rearrangement links TRBV19 to TRBJ1-2; no clear D gene. This CDR3 has 17 amino acids. Trimming took off 3 bases at V and 1 base at J, with 18 bases between the two ends. CDR1 and CDR2 from the germline V gene are LNHDA and SQIVND (reference sequence). CDR3 bases: TGTGCCAGTAGTATTACAGAGGGATTCGGGTTTAACTATGGCTACACCTTC. It codes for CASSITEGFGFNYGYTF.

The chain uses TRBV30 and TRBJ1-1, with D possibly being TRBD1 (5 bases). There are 11 residues in the CDR3. The germline V gene has CDR1 GTSNPN and CDR2 SVGIG (reference sequence). V gave up 7 bases and J gave up 5 bases, with 11 bases separating them. This CDR3 is CAFRVLTEAFF. In nucleotides, the CDR3 is TGTGCCTTCAGGGTATTGACTGAAGCTTTCTTT.

The gene calls are TRBV5-1 and TRBJ1-5; a possible D gene is TRBD1 (5 bases). Germline CDR1 SGHRS, CDR2 YFSETQ. This CDR3 has 17 amino acids. V lost 0 bases and J lost 2, with 15 bases in between. CDR3 in DNA: TGCGCCAGCAGCTTGGAGGCAGGGATTTGGGGCAATCAGCCCCAGCATTTT. Residues: CASSLEAGIWGNQPQHF.

The chain couples TRBV18 to TRBJ1-3; TRBD1 might be the D (5 bases). Deletions cut 0 bases from V and 0 bases from J, with 9 bases between. CDR3 length: 16 residues. CDR1 and CDR2 (germline): KGHSH, LQKENI. The CDR3 DNA follows: TGTGCCAGCTCACCACCGACGGGGGACTCTGGAAACACCATATATTTT. Its protein is CASSPPTGDSGNTIYF.